These 26 T cell receptor beta chains came from one sample sequenced in a study of blood T cells in healthy people across ages. A J-beta primer mix and a sample-barcoded 5' primer were used in a second PCR of roughly 7 to 12 cycles. Via MiXCR, TCRdb re-called the 5' RACE reads, giving one row per CDR3 protein. The sample contains over 1,200,000 distinct CDR3 sequences, around 55% of which appear only once. Sequenced material: blood. The receptors stem from a man aged 18-30 years in good health.

In this sample, this clonotype turned up many times. The chain joins TRBV25-1 to TRBJ2-3; 10 positions match TRBD2. The CDR3 spans 18 residues. Germline CDR1 and CDR2: MGHDK and SYGVNS. The ends lost 0 bases at V and 2 bases at J; junction bases unmatched: 8. The CDR3 here is CASSEYEVLAGHTDTQYF. Here the CDR3 DNA reads TGTGCCAGCAGTGAATATGAAGTACTAGCGGGACACACAGATACGCAGTATTTT.

A single count supports this clonotype. The chain employs TRBV6-5 and TRBJ1-2; 8 bases line up with TRBD1. The CDR3 covers 13 residues. Germline V gives CDR1 MNHEY, CDR2 SVGAGI. V shed 6 bases, J shed 8 bases, and the junction held 8 bases outside the gene matches. The CDR3, as DNA: TGTGCCAGCAGCTACGACAGGGGTGGAGGCTACACCTTC. Residues: CASSYDRGGGYTF.

This clonotype came up a few times. The chain employs TRBV6-2 or TRBV6-3 and TRBJ2-7, with D maybe TRBD1 (6 bases). The V end lost 7 bases, the J end lost 0 bases, and 16 bases lay between the germline ends. The CDR3 totals 15 residues. CDR1 MNHEY and CDR2 SVGEGT come from the germline V gene. Here the CDR3 reads CASNPRGRDSYEQYF. DNA for the CDR3: TGTGCCAGCAACCCCAGGGGCAGAGACTCCTACGAGCAGTACTTC.

The rearrangement links TRBV6-5 to TRBJ2-4; 8 bases are shared with TRBD2. J lost 2 bases, V lost 7 bases, and 7 bases had no gene match. The germline V gene has CDR1 MNHEY and CDR2 SVGAGI. This CDR3 has 15 residues. The DNA for the CDR3 is TGTGCCAGCACCTCAGGCGGGAGGACCAAAAACATTCAGTACTTC. Translated: CASTSGGRTKNIQYF.

The chain is built from TRBV6-1 and TRBJ2-7; D ambiguous. Trimming removed 2 bases from V and 1 base from J, with 15 bases in between. The CDR3 covers 16 residues. The germline V gene encodes CDR1 MNHNS and CDR2 SASEGT. The CDR3 reads CASSEIPWSGSYEQYF. The CDR3 DNA sequence: TGTGCCAGCAGTGAAATCCCTTGGTCAGGATCCTACGAGCAGTACTTC.

The rearrangement links TRBV2 to TRBJ2-7; 7 nucleotides match TRBD1. CDR1 and CDR2 (germline): SNHLY, FYNNEI. Trimming at V came to 3 bases and at J to 2 bases, leaving 4 bases not matched to a gene. CDR3 length: 14 amino acids. In DNA, the CDR3 is TGTGCCAGCAGTGATAACAGGGGTGCCTACGAGCAGTACTTC. Protein product: CASSDNRGAYEQYF.

V is TRBV3-1 and J is TRBJ2-4; a possible D gene is TRBD1 (6 bases). The germline V gene encodes CDR1 LGHDT and CDR2 YNNKEL (reference sequence). V was pared by 5 bases and J by 7 bases, with 18 bases between. This CDR3 spans 15 amino acids. CDR3 amino acids: CASSMDSRWGNIQYF. CDR3 bases: TGTGCCAGCAGCATGGACAGTCGCTGGGGGAACATTCAGTACTTC.

For this clonotype: A read error may produce the germline difference seen at one junction end. The rearrangement joins TRBV2 to TRBJ1-6; D call uncertain. The CDR3 sequence is 14 residues long. Germline values: CDR1 SNHLY, CDR2 FYNNEI. The CDR3 DNA reads TGTGCCAGCAGGGAAGGGAGGATGCATTCACCCCTCCACTTT. This translates into CASREGRMHSPLHF.

The rearrangement joins TRBV4-1 to TRBJ2-3; D gene unclear. Trimming stripped 4 bases from V and 5 bases from J, with 16 bases between. This CDR3 spans 15 amino acids. Germline CDR1 and CDR2: MGHRA and YSYEKL. The CDR3 DNA sequence: TGCGCCAGCAGCCCCGTGGGGTTAGAGGAAGATACGCAGTATTTT. Its translation: CASSPVGLEEDTQYF.

This clonotype was observed a few times. The V gene is TRBV4-2, the J gene TRBJ2-3, with a possible D match to TRBD1 (6 bases). The CDR3 runs to 18 residues. Germline lookup yields CDR1 LGHNA and CDR2 YNFKEQ. The V and J ends lost 1 base and 3 bases respectively, with 20 bases between them. In DNA form, the CDR3 reads TGTGCCAGCAGCCAAGCCTACCACCGGGACAACCCTACAGATACGCAGTATTTT. Translated, it gives CASSQAYHRDNPTDTQYF.

This rearrangement joins TRBV7-6 to TRBJ2-7; a possible D gene is TRBD1 (8 bases). Trimming left V 5 bases short and J 2 bases short, with 16 bases between. Germline V gives CDR1 SGHVS, CDR2 FNYEAQ. The CDR3 length is 15 residues. CDR3 nucleotide sequence: TGTGCCAGCAGCCCAACAGGGGGGGTTGCCTACGAGCAGTACTTC. Protein sequence: CASSPTGGVAYEQYF.

This clonotype was seen a handful of times. The DNA of the CDR3 is TGTGCCAGCAGCCAAGCCGGACTAGCCACCGGGGAGCTGTTTTTT. This translates into CASSQAGLATGELFF. This chain joins TRBV3-1 and TRBJ2-2; 8 nucleotides line up with TRBD2. Trimming took 1 base from V and 4 from J; bases not matched to a gene: 2. The CDR3 has 15 amino acids. Germline lookup yields CDR1 LGHDT and CDR2 YNNKEL (reference sequence). The variable domain in full, completed from reference TRBV3-1 and TRBJ2-2, reads DTAVSQTPKYLVTQMGNDKSIKCEQNLGHDTMYWYKQDSKKFLKIMFSYNNKELIINETVPNRFSPKSPDKAHLNLHINSLELGDSAVYFCASSQAGLATGELFFGEGSRLTVL.

V gene TRBV5-1 combines with J gene TRBJ2-3, with 8 bases fitting TRBD1. Germline CDR1 reads SGHRS; CDR2 reads YFSETQ. The CDR3 is 14 amino acids. The junction had 3 bases not matched to a gene; V was cut back by 0 bases and J by 6 bases. CDR3 nucleotide sequence: TGCGCCAGCAGCTTGGGGGACAGGAGGGATACGCAGTATTTT. Protein: CASSLGDRRDTQYF.

The chain links TRBV7-9 to TRBJ1-2, with D unresolved. With 4 bases removed from V and 6 bases from J, the gap between germline ends came to 9 bases. In germline, CDR1 is SEHNR, CDR2 FQNEAQ (reference sequence). The CDR3 totals 12 residues. CDR3 nucleotides: TGTGCCAGCAGCTCCCCATGGGATGGCTACACCTTC. Translation: CASSSPWDGYTF.

CDR3 region: CASLGTRDNGYTF. The CDR3 DNA reads TGTGCCAGCCTGGGCACCCGAGACAATGGCTACACCTTC. The V gene is TRBV7-9, the J gene TRBJ1-2; D remains unclear. The V end was cut by 8 bases, the J end by 6 bases, with 16 bases between. CDR1 is SEHNR and CDR2 is FQNEAQ in the germline V gene (reference sequence). CDR3 length equals 13 residues.

A single count supports this clonotype. CDR3 in DNA: TGTGCCAGCAGTTTAGGGACTAGCGTTGGGTATGGGCAGTACTTC. It encodes CASSLGTSVGYGQYF. This chain links TRBV12-3 or TRBV12-4 with TRBJ2-5; 9 nucleotides match TRBD2. The CDR3 length is 15 residues. With V trimmed by 1 base and J by 11 bases, 11 bases remained unmatched.

This chain uses TRBV12-3 or TRBV12-4 with TRBJ1-2; tentatively, D is TRBD1 (6 bases). There are 15 residues in the CDR3. V was shortened by 5 bases and J by 4 bases, with 17 bases between the two germline ends. The CDR3 sequence: CASSQIDRTPYGYTF. DNA of the CDR3: TGTGCCAGCAGTCAGATTGACAGGACTCCCTATGGCTACACCTTC.

The chain couples TRBV7-2 to TRBJ1-5; weak D call: TRBD1 (6 bases). Germline values: CDR1 SGHTA, CDR2 FQGNSA. V lost 5 bases, J lost 2 bases, and 13 bases lay in between. This CDR3 spans 15 amino acids. Here the CDR3 reads CASSPRGHGNQPQHF. CDR3 sequence (DNA): TGTGCCAGCAGCCCGCGGGGACATGGCAATCAGCCCCAGCATTTT.

Only a few counts were recorded for this clonotype. The chain employs TRBV7-8 and TRBJ2-5; D not resolved. Per the germline V gene, CDR1 is SGHVS and CDR2 is FQNEAQ. CDR3 length equals 11 residues. Trimming shortened V by 5 bases and J by 5 bases, and 6 bases separated the two germline ends. CDR3 sequence reads: CASSNKETQYF. For the CDR3, the DNA is TGTGCCAGCAGCAATAAGGAGACCCAGTACTTC.

The CDR3 DNA reads as TGTGCCATCAGTGACGGCGGGATCTACAATGAGCAGTTCTTC. This codes for CAISDGGIYNEQFF. The chain has TRBV10-3 and TRBJ2-1; tentative D call: TRBD2 (6 bases). Trimming left V 3 bases short and J 3 bases short, with 9 bases between. The CDR3 runs to 14 residues. Germline CDR1 is ENHRY and CDR2 is SYGVKD.

This chain joins TRBV11-2 and TRBJ2-2; 12 bases are shared with TRBD1. V shed 7 bases, J shed 0 bases, and the junction held 12 bases outside the gene matches. The germline V gene encodes CDR1 SGHAT and CDR2 FQNNGV. This CDR3 is 19 amino acids long. This CDR3 is CASKVPGRDRGPNTGELFF. In DNA, the CDR3 is TGTGCCAGCAAAGTTCCGGGGCGGGACAGGGGGCCGAACACCGGGGAGCTGTTTTTT. Drawing the rest from reference TRBV11-2 and TRBJ2-2, the complete variable domain is EAGVAQSPRYKIIEKRQSVAFWCNPISGHATLYWYQQILGQGPKLLIQFQNNGVVDDSQLPKDRFSAERLKGVDSTLKIQPAKLEDSAVYLCASKVPGRDRGPNTGELFFGEGSRLTVL.

This rearrangement joins TRBV3-1 to TRBJ1-2; TRBD1 is a possible D gene (6 bases). CDR3 length equals 15 residues. Trimming stripped 3 bases from V and 0 bases from J, with 11 bases between. From germline, CDR1 is LGHDT and CDR2 YNNKEL (reference sequence). CDR3 sequence reads: CASSQPGAANYGYTF. The CDR3 DNA reads TGTGCCAGCAGCCAGCCAGGGGCGGCTAACTATGGCTACACCTTC.

This clonotype was detected a few times. The J gene is TRBJ1-1, the V gene TRBV5-6; D ambiguous. This CDR3 comprises 14 residues. Trimming pared 3 bases from V and 5 bases from J, leaving 14 bases between. Germline assignment: CDR1 SGHDT and CDR2 YYEEEE. CDR3 nucleotides: TGTGCCAGCAGCTCCCTTAAGACATCTACTGAAGCTTTCTTT. This codes for CASSSLKTSTEAFF.

This chain joins TRBV29-1 and TRBJ2-7; D unresolved. V lost 6 bases and J 0 bases, leaving 12 bases between the germline ends. CDR1 and CDR2 from the germline V gene are SQVTM and ANQGSEA. CDR3 length: 13 amino acids. DNA of the CDR3: TGCAGCGTCCTGGACCCTACCTCCTACGAGCAGTACTTC. Its protein product is CSVLDPTSYEQYF.

The CDR3 bases are TGTGCCAGCAGCACAGGGGGAGAACAGCCCCAGCATTTT. As protein: CASSTGGEQPQHF. The chain joins TRBV25-1 to TRBJ1-5; 8 bases map to TRBD1. This CDR3 is 13 amino acids long. The V gene end was trimmed by 6 bases and the J gene end by 7 bases; junction bases not matched to a gene: 5. Looked up from germline, CDR1 is MGHDK and CDR2 is SYGVNS.

This chain uses TRBV10-3 with TRBJ2-5, with 8 bases that match TRBD2. The CDR3 is 14 amino acids. The germline V gene encodes CDR1 ENHRY and CDR2 SYGVKD. V was pared by 4 bases and J by 5 bases, with 6 bases of the junction left unmatched. CDR3 sequence: CAISVAGGEETQYF. In DNA form, the CDR3 reads TGTGCCATCAGTGTGGCGGGAGGAGAGGAGACCCAGTACTTC.